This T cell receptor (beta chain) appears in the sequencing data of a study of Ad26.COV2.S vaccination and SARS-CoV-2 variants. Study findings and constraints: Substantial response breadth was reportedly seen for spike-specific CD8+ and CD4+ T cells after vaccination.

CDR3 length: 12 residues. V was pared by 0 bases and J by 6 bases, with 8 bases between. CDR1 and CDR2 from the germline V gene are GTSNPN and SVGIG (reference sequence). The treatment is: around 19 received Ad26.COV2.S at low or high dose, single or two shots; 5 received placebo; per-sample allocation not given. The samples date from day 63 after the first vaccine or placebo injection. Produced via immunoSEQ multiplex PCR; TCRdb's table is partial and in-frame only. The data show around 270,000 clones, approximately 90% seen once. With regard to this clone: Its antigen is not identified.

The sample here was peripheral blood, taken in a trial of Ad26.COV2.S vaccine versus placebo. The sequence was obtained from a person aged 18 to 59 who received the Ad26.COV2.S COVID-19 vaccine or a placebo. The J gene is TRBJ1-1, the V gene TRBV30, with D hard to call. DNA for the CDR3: TGTGCCTGGAGTGTAATAGGGTCTGAAGCTTTCTTT. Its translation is CAWSVIGSEAFF.